The following is a T cell receptor (beta chain) sequence with its context. What it binds is unknown. From germline, CDR1 is LNHDA and CDR2 SQIVND (reference sequence). Trimming removed 7 bases from V and 1 base from J, with 5 bases in between. CDR3 length equals 12 residues. The data were produced by immunoSEQ multiplex PCR, yet TCRdb's version contains in-frame clones alone and is incomplete. The sample records under 95,000 clones, roughly 80% being singletons. Every patient had mismatch repair deficiency by PCR or immunohistochemistry. TCR sequencing covered a few patients who responded to pembrolizumab. The record originates from a study of PD-1 blockade in mismatch repair-deficient tumors. Study at large: All were previously treated, progressing patients with about 11 mismatch repair-deficient cancer types.

General study results and limits: After pembrolizumab, tumor-resident clones rose rapidly, then generally contracted before radiologic responses.

This chain joins TRBV19 and TRBJ1-3; D gene ambiguous. The source of this sequence is an adult with mismatch repair-deficient cancer. The sequencing used peripheral blood, collected 12 weeks after starting pembrolizumab. The CDR3 sequence: CASTLSGNTIYF. The DNA of the CDR3 is TGTGCCAGTACTCTATCTGGAAACACCATATATTTT.